One T cell receptor (beta chain) is described in this entry. The antigen is not known. This record comes from a study of T cell responses to AZD1222 COVID-19 vaccine. Findings and limits, study-wide: Baseline seropositivity characterized only a handful of AZD1222 recipients. The sample set comprised mostly white British donors with more females, and clonal diversity was possibly underestimated.

The CDR3 is made up of 13 amino acids. Germline values: CDR1 SGHTA, CDR2 FQGNSA. With V trimmed by 5 bases and J by 6 bases, 6 bases remained unmatched. The protocol was immunoSEQ multiplex PCR, while the TCRdb copy is restricted to in-frame clones and leaves out a portion. The sample records some 150,000 clones, 88% being singletons. This chain connects TRBV7-2 to TRBJ2-5; 7 bases align to TRBD1. Sequencing was performed on peripheral blood, taken 28 days after the second dose of the MenACWY control vaccine. This TCR was sampled from an adult who received the MenACWY meningococcal vaccine as a control. The CDR3 DNA follows: TGTGCCAGCAGCCCGACAGGGTCCCAGACCCAGTACTTC. Translation gives CASSPTGSQTQYF.